The present T cell receptor (beta chain) was sequenced within a study of CD8 T cells in ankylosing spondylitis. This clonotype was detected many times. The antigen is undetermined. TCRdb analysed the 5' RACE reads with MiXCR anew, one entry per CDR3 protein. Among roughly 490,000 distinct CDR3 sequences listed, roughly 5.2% were seen once. CDR3 length: 15 amino acids. The junction had 10 bases not matched to a gene; V was cut back by 6 bases and J by 5 bases. CDR1 is MNHEY and CDR2 is SVGEGT in the germline V gene. Notes on the study in general: Characteristic, it appeared, of ankylosing spondylitis blood was a TCR beta motif of eight highly homologous variants. CD8+ disease-linked clones were present at relatively low frequencies in blood. The clones that were linked to disease were reported to be significantly enriched in matched synovial fluid samples from ankylosing spondylitis patients.

Specimen: blood, either unsorted or a sorted T cell fraction (not recorded which). The genes are TRBV6-2 or TRBV6-3 and TRBJ2-5, with 9 bases fitting TRBD1. This TCR was recovered from a male donor with ankylosing spondylitis. CDR3 in amino acids: CASSPLDRGFETQYF. The CDR3 DNA sequence: TGTGCCAGCAGCCCTCTGGACAGGGGATTTGAGACCCAGTACTTC.